This TCR beta chain was sequenced in a study of blood T cell repertoires in COVID-19. Turning to the study itself: Acute and convalescent COVID-19 samples came from the United States, Italy and Spain.

Germline V gives CDR1 LNHDA, CDR2 SQIVND (reference sequence). CDR3 length: 13 amino acids. V was clipped by 11 bases and J by 4 bases, with 12 bases between them. In the source study's methods: Amplifying reference gene primers gave estimates of nucleated cell counts. Produced via immunoSEQ multiplex PCR; TCRdb's table is partial and in-frame only. V and J calls and clone size follow that table, whereas D and trimming were derived from the DNA. The sample lists about 230,000 clones, 75% to 90% occurring once. Sequencing was carried out using peripheral blood. The genes are TRBV19 and TRBJ2-6; D perhaps matches TRBD1 (5 bases). The sequence derives from a man aged 35-49 years with acute or convalescent COVID-19. In DNA, the CDR3 is TGTGCCTCACAGGTCCGGGGGGCCAACGTCCTGACTTTC. The encoded protein is CASQVRGANVLTF.